This T cell receptor (beta chain) was identified in a study of cytomegalovirus exposure and HLA in healthy donors. Study outcomes and limitations: As a later analysis revealed, the rate of TCR association differed by HLA locus, with DRB1 most and HLA-C fewest. A reported reduction in N-insertions relative to the roughly 700-donor mean was seen in an Asian-associated ancestry cluster in a later analysis. Sequence variants that were highly shared formed a cluster that was likely a sequencing artifact. Cytomegalovirus-associated status was assigned to approximately 160 TCR beta chains.

CDR3 length equals 16 residues. V was trimmed by 0 bases and J by 4 bases, leaving 14 bases between them. Germline V gene sequence: CDR1 SGHTS, CDR2 YDEGEE. Note on this clone: Its cognate antigen is unknown.

PCR primers comprised 60 Vbeta and 13 Jbeta primers. Sequenced by immunoSEQ multiplex PCR; TCRdb stores in-frame clones only, minus some. The sample lists almost 95,000 clones, 50% to 75% occurring once. The sequence derives from a man younger than 40 in good health and CMV-seronegative. The V and J genes are TRBV5-8 and TRBJ1-5; no clear D. The sample taken for sequencing was PBMCs. The CDR3, as DNA: TGTGCCAGCAGCTTGGTACGGAGCCACGGGAATCAGCCCCAGCATTTT. Protein: CASSLVRSHGNQPQHF.